Sequencing of this TCR beta chain was carried out in a study of shared clonotypes between healthy human individuals. Broader study findings: It was the few donors that limited the genetic and exposure-history diversity represented. Clonotypes not shared had lower generation probabilities than those common to all four donors.

About this clone itself: The antigen is unknown. One end of the junction varies from germline; a read error may be responsible.

Replicate PCRs for sorted subsets used around 200 ng DNA; this equaled around 28,000 T cell genomes. The table came from immunoSEQ multiplex PCR; TCRdb's copy has only in-frame clones and leaves some out. The table lists approximately 2,300,000 clones, approximately 90% of them singletons. CD4+ cell separation produced CD45RA+ naive and CD45RA-negative memory subsets. CDR1 and CDR2 from the germline V gene are SNHLY and FYNNEI. The CDR3 totals 10 residues. This TCR derives from a man between 18 and 29 years old in good health. Some clones in this sample may be carry-over from other donors' samples. The chain recombines TRBV2 with TRBJ2-5; 7 nucleotides align to TRBD1. What was sequenced was naive CD4+ T cells from PBMCs. Subset of the sample: CD45RA+ positively selected. For the CDR3, the DNA is TGTGCCAGCAGCCCAGGGACAGCGAACTTC. Residues: CASSPGTANF.